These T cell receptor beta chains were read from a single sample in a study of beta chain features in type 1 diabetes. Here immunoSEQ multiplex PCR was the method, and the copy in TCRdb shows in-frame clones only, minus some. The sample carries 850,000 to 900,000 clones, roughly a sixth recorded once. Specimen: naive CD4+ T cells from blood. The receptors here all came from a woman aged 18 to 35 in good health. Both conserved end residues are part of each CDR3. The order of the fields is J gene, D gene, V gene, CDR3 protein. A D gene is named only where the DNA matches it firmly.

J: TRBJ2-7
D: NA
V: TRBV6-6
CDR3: CASSYWYEQYF

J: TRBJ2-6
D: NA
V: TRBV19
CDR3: CASKTGFRSGANVLTF

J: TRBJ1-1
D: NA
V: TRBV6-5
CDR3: CASSYSGQMNTEAFF

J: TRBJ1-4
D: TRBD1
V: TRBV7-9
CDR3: CASSPFGDRVEKLFF

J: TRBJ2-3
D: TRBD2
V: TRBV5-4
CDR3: CASSLRVAGGDTQYF

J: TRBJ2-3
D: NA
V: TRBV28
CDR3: CASVLAATDTQYF

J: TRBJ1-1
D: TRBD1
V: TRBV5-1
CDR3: CASSFGDRNTEAFF

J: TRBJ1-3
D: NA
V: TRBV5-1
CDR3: CASSLGPKIGNTIYF

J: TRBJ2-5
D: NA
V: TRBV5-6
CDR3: CASSLAGSLETQYF

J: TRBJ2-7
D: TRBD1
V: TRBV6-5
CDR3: CASRLTGDEQYF

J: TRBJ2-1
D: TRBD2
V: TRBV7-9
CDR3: CASSLGRERRFF

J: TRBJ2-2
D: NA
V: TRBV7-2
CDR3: CASSLGRNTGELFF

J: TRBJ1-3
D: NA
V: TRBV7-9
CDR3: CASSTTAGNTIYF

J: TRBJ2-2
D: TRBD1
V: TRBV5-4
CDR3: CASSLPTGRELFF

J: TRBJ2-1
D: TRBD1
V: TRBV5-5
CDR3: CASSSRGQDSIDEQFF

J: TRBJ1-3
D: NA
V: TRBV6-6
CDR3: CASSYTRNTIYF

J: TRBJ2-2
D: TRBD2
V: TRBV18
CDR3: CASSPGTSGSTGELFF

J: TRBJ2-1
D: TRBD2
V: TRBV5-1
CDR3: CASSWGTSGVYNEQFF

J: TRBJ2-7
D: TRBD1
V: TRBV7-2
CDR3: CASSPGTGNYEQYF

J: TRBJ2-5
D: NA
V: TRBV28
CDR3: CASSSSAGQETQYF

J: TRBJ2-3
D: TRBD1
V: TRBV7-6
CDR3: CASSLGTGLGDTQYF

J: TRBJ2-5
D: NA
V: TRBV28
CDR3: CASSLQETQYF

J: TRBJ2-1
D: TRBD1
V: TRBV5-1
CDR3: CASSRDRVDEQFF

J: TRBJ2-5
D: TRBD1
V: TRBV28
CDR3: CASRRQGQETQYF

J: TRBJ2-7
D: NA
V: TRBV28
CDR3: CASSLPTGTYQKQYF

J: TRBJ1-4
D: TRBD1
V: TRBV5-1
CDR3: CASSARLDRDEKLFF

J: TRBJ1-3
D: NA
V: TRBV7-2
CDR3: CASSLAWGTAGNTIYF

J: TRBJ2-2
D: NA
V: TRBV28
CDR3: CASRTGQTGELFF

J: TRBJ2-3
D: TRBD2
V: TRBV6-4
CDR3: CASSPGLLTDTQYF

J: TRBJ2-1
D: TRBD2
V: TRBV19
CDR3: CASRTSGRTWTYNEQFF

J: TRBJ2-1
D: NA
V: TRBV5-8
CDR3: CASTHRGSRVYNEQFF

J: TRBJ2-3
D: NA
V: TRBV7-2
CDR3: CASSPLGPDTQYF

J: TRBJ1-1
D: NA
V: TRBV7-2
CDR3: CASSSNPTVLVEAFF

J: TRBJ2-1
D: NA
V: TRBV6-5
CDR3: CASSYSRLGLNEQFF

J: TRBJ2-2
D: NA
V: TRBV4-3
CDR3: CASSQDSGHPLGKNTGELFF

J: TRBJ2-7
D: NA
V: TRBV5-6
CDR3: CASSLVGRDDLYF

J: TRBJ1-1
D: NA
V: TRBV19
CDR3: CASSFLMGANTEAFF

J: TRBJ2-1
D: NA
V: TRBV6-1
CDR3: CASSQDSYNEQFF

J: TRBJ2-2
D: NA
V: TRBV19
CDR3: CASNGVANTGELFF

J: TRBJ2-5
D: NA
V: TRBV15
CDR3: CATSRPGVPETQYF

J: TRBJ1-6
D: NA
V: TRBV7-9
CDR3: CASSLEGWSPLHF

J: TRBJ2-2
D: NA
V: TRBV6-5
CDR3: CASRPRSTGELFF

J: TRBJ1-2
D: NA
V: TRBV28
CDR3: CASSPLATVNGYTF

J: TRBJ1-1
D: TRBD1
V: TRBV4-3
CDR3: CASSQDIRDRGVVFF

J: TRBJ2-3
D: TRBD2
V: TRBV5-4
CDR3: CAWSGLAGVSPTDTQYF

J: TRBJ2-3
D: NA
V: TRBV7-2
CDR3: CASSLGGLGGGDTQYF

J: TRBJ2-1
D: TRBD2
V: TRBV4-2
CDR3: CASSQTGLAGPRGDNEQFF

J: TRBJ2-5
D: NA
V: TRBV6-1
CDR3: CASSEGWGLSRQETQYF

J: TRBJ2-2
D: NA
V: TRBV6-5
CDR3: CASTKTTPAGELFF

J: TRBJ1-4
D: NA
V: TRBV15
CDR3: CATSRKRDGTNEKLFF

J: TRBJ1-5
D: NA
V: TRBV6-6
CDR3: CASSPPGGVVNQPQHF

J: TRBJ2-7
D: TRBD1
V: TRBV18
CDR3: CASSPLATGGYEQYF

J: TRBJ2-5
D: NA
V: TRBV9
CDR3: CASSVAWIAGETQYF

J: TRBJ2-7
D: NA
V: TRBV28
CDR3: CASSFGGQQYF

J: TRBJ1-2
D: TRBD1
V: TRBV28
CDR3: CASRRPGQSVYGYTF

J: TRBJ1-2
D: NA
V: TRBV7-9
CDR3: CASGNSPGYVGYTF

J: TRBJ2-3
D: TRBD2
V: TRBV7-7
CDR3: CASSLGLAGAADTQYF

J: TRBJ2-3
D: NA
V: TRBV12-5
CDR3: CASGLADTQYF